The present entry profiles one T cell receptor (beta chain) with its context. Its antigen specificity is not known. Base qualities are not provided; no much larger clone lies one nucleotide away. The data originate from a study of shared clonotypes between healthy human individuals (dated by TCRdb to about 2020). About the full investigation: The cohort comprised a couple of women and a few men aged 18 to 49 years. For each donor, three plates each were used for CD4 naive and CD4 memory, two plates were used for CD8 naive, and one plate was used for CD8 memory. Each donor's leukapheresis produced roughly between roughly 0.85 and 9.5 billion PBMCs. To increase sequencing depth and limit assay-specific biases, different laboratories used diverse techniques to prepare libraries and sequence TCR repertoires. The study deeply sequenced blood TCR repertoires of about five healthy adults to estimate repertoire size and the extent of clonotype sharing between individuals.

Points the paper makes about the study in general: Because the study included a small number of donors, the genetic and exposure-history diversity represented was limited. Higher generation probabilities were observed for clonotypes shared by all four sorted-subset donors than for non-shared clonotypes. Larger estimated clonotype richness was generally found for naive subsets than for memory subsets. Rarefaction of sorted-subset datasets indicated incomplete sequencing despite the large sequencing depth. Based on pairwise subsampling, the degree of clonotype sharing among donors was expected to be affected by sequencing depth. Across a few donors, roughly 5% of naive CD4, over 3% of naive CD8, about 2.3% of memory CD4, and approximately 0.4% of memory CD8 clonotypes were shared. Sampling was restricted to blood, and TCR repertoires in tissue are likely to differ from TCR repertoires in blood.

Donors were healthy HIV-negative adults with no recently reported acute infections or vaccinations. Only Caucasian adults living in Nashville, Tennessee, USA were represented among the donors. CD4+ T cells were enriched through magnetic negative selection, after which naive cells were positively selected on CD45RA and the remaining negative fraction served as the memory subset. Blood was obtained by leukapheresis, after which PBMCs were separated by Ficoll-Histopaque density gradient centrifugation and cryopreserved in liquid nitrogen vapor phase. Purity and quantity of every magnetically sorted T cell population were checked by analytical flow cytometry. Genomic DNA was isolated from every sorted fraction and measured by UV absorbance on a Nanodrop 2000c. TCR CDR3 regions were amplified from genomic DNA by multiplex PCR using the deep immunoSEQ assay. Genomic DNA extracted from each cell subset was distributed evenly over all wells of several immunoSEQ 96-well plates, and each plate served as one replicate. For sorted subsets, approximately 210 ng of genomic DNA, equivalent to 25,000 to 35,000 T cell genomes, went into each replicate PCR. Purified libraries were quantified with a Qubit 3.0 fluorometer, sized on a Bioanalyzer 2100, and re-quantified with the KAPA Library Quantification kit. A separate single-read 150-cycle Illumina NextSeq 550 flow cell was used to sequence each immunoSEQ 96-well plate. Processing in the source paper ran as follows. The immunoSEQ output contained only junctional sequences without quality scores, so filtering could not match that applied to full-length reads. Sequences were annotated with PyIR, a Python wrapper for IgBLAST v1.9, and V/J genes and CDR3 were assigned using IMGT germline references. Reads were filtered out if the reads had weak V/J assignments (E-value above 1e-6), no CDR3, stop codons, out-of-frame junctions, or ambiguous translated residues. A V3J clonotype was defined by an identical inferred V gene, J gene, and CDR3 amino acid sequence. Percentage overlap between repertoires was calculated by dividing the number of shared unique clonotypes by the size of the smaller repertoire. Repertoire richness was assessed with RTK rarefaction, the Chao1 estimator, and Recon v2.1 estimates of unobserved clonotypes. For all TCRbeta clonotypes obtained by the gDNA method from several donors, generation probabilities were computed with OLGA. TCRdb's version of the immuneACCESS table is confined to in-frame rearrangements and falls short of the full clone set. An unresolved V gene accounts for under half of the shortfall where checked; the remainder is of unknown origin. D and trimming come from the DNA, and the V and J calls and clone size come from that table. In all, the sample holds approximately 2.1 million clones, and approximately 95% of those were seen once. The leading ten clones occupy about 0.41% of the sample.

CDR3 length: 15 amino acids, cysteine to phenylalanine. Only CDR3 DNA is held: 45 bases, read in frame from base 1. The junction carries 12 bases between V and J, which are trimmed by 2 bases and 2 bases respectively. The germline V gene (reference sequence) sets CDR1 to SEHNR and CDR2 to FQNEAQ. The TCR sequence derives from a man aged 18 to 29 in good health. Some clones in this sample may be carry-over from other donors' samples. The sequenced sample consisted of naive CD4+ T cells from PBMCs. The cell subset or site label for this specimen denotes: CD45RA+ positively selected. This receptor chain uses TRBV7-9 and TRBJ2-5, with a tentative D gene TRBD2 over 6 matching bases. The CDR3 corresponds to CASSLNTAGQETQYF. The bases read TGTGCCAGCAGCTTAAATACGGCGGGACAAGAGACCCAGTACTTC.